The rows below give T cell receptor beta chains drawn from one sample of a study of regulatory T cells in long-lasting Graves disease. TCRdb used MiXCR to reprocess the multiplex PCR reads, holding one entry per CDR3 protein. In the table there are over 500,000 distinct CDR3 sequences, roughly 15% of which are singletons. The data were also submitted as part of a second study, on T cells in Graves' hyperthyroidism and ophthalmopathy.

The sequences come from peripheral blood mononuclear cells (PBMCs), collected at new diagnosis, from a patient treated with antithyroid drugs. These receptors were taken from a man younger than 35 with Graves disease. The CDR3 runs from the conserved cysteine through the conserved F or W. The order of the fields is CDR3 protein, V gene.

CASSIDGTLGQPQHF | TRBV19
CATSKGGTNQPQHF | TRBV15
CASRGSLSGANVLTF | TRBV27
CASSLDRERGYTQYF | TRBV7-7
CASSLAYTGTSFQYF | TRBV11-2
CASSAQGVTSTDTQYF | TRBV27
CASSQEGSTDTQYF | TRBV3-1
CASSISWGEKLFF | TRBV19
CAWSVSGRAADTQYF | TRBV30
CASSLRTPSTDTQYF | TRBV5-1
CASSSLRDGYEQCF | TRBV28
CSARTGAGSTDTQYF | TRBV20-1
CASSYPGVRGSGANVLTF | TRBV6-2/TRBV6-3
CASSPLEDRITYEQYF | TRBV28
CSARNSGSLNEQYF | TRBV20-1
CASGGTITGANVLTF | TRBV2
CASSAGTEQETQYF | TRBV18
CASGRRGAYEQYF | TRBV7-2
CASSVGTGFDEQYF | TRBV9
CASSANPPGVPENEQFF | TRBV9
CASSLPDSPDYGYTF | TRBV2
CSASSGRVREKLFF | TRBV20-1